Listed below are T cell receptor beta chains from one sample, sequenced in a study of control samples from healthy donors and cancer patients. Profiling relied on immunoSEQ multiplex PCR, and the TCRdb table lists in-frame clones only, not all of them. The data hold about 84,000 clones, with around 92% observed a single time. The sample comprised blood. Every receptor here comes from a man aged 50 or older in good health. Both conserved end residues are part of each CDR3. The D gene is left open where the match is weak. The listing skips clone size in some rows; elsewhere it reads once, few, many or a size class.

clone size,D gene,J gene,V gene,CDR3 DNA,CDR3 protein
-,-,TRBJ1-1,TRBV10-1,TGCGCCAGCAGTGTAACAAGGCGGAGTGAAGCTTTCTTT,CASSVTRRSEAFF
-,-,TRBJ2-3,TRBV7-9,TGTGCCAGCAGCCCGCGGGGACGCGCAGATACGCAGTATTTT,CASSPRGRADTQYF
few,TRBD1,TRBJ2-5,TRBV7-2,TGTGCCAGCAGCCAACAGGGGGTAAAGGTAGAGACCCAGTACTTC,CASSQQGVKVETQYF
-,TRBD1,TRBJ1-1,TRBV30,TGTGCCTGGAGTGCCGGGACAGGGGGCGAAGCTTTCTTT,CAWSAGTGGEAFF
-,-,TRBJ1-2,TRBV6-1,TGTGCCAGCAGTGCCGGGGCCTCCATCCTGCTCTATGGCTACACCTTC,CASSAGASILLYGYTF
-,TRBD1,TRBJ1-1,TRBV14,TGTGCCAGCAGCCAAGATCTCGGGGACAGGGGGACTTTCTTT,CASSQDLGDRGTFF
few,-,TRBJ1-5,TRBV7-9,TGTGCCAGCAGCCGCGGGGCTAATCAGCCCCAGCATTTT,CASSRGANQPQHF
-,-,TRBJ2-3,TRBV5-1,TGCGCCACCTCCTCAGAAGCCTCAATTGGAGATACGCAGTATTTT,CATSSEASIGDTQYF
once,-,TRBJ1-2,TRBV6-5,TGTGCCAGCAGCCCAACCGCAGGGGAGAACTATGGCTACACCTTC,CASSPTAGENYGYTF
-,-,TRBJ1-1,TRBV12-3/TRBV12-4,TGTGCCAGCAGTTTATGGGGAACTGAAGCTTTCTTT,CASSLWGTEAFF
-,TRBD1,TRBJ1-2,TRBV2,TGTGCCAGCAGTCCCCGGACAGGGAGGACCTATGGCTACACCTTC,CASSPRTGRTYGYTF
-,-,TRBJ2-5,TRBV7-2,TGTGCCAGCAGTCTCACGACTGGGGGAGGGACCCAGTACTTC,CASSLTTGGGTQYF
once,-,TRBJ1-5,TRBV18,TGTGCCAGCTCACCACAGTATAGCAATCAGCCCCAGCATTTT,CASSPQYSNQPQHF
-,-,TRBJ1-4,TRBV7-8,TGTGCCAGCAGCCCAAGGGGAGGGGGGGAAAAACTGTTTTTT,CASSPRGGGEKLFF
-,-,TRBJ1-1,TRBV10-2,TGCGCCAGCAGTGAAAAGGGGAACACTGAAGCTTTCTTT,CASSEKGNTEAFF